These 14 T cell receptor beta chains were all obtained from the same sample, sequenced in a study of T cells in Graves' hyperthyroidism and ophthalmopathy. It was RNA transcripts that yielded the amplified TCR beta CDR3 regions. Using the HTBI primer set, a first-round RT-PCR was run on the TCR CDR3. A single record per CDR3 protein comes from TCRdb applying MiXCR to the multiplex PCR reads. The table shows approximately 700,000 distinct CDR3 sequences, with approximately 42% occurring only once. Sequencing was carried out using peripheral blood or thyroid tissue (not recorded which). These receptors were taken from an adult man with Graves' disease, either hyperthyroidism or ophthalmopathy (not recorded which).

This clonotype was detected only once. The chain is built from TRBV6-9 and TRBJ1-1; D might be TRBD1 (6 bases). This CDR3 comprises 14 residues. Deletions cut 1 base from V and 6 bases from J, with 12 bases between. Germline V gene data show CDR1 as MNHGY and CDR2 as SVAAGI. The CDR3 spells CASSYWGARAEAFF. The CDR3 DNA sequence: TGTGCCAGCAGTTATTGGGGGGCGCGCGCTGAAGCTTTCTTT.

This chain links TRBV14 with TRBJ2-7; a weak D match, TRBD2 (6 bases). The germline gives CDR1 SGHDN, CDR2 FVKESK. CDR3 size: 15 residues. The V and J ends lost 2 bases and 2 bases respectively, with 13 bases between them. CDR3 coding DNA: TGTGCCAGCAGCCAATTCGGGACTCCTACCTACGAGCAGTACTTC. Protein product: CASSQFGTPTYEQYF.

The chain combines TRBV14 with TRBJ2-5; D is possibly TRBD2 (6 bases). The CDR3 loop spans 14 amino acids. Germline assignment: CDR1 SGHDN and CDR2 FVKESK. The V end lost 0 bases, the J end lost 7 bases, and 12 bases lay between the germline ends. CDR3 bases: TGTGCCAGCAGCCAAGAGTTGATGCGGGGGACCCAGTACTTC. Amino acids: CASSQELMRGTQYF. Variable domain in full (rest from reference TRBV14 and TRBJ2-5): EAGVTQFPSHSVIEKGQTVTLRCDPISGHDNLYWYRRVMGKEIKFLLHFVKESKQDESGMPNNRFLAERTGGTYSTLKVQPAELEDSGVYFCASSQELMRGTQYFGPGTRLLVL.

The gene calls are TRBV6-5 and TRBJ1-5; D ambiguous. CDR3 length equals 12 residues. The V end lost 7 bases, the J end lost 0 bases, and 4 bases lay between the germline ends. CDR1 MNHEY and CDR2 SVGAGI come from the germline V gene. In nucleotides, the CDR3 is TGTGCCAGCACCATTAGCAATCAGCCCCAGCATTTT. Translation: CASTISNQPQHF.

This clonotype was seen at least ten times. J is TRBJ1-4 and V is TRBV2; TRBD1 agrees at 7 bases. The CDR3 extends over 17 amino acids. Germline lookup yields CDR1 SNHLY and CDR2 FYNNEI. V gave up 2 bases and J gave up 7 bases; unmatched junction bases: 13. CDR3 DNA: TGTGCCAGCAGTGAAAGGCAACCGACAGGGTTCGGTGAAAAACTGTTTTTT. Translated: CASSERQPTGFGEKLFF.

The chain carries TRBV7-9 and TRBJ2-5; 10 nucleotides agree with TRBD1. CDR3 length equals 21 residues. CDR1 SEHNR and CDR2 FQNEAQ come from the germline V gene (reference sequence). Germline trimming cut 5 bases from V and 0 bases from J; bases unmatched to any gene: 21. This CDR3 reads CASSGPDTDRGPFNYQETQYF. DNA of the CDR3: TGTGCCAGCAGCGGCCCGGATACAGACAGGGGGCCTTTCAACTACCAAGAGACCCAGTACTTC. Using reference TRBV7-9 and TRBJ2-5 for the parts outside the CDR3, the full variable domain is DTGVSQNPRHKITKRGQNVTFRCDPISEHNRLYWYRQTLGQGPEFLTYFQNEAQLEKSRLLSDRFSAERPKGSFSTLEIQRTEQGDSAMYLCASSGPDTDRGPFNYQETQYFGPGTRLLVL.

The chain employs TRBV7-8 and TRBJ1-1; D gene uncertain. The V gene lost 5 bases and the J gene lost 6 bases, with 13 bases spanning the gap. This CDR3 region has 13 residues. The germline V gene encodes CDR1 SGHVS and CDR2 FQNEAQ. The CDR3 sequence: CASSVTTVSEAFF. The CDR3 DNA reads TGTGCCAGCAGCGTAACAACGGTATCTGAAGCTTTCTTT.

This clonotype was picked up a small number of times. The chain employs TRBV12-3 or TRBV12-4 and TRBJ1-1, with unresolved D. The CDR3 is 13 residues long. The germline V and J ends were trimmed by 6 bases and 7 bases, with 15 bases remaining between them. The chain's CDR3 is CASSPVGRGEAFF. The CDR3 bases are TGTGCCAGCAGCCCCGTGGGGAGAGGTGAAGCTTTCTTT.

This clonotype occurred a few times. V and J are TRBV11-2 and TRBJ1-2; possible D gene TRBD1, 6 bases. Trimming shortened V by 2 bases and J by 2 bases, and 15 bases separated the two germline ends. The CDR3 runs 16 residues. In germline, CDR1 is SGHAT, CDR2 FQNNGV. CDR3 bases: TGTGCCAGCAGCTTATCTGGACAGTGGAACAACTATGGCTACACCTTC. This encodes CASSLSGQWNNYGYTF.

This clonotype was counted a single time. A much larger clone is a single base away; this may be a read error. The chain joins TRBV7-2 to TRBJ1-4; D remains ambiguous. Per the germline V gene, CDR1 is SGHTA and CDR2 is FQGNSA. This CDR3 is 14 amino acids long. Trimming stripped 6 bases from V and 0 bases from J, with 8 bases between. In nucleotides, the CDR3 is TGTGCCAGCAGACAACTAGCAACTAATGAAAAACTGTTTTTT. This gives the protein CASRQLATNEKLFF. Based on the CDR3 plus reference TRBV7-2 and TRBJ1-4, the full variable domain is GAGVSQSPSNKVTEKGKDVELRCDPISGHTALYWYRQSLGQGLEFLIYFQGNSAPDKSGLPSDRFSAERTGGSVSTLTIQRTQQEDSAVYLCASRQLATNEKLFFGSGTQLSVL.

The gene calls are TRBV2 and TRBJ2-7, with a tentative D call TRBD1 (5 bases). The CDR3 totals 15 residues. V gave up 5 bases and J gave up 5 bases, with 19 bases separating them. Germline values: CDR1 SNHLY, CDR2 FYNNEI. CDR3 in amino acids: CASSQDVSGANEQYF. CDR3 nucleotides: TGTGCCAGCAGTCAGGACGTCTCTGGGGCCAACGAGCAGTACTTC.

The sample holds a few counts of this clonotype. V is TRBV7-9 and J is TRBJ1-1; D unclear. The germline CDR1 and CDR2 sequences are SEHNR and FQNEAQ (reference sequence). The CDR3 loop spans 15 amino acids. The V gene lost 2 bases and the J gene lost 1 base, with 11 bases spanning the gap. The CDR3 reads CASSLSGVSNTEAFF. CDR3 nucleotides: TGTGCCAGCAGCTTATCTGGGGTCTCGAACACTGAAGCTTTCTTT. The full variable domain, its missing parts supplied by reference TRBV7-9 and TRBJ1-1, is DTGVSQNPRHKITKRGQNVTFRCDPISEHNRLYWYRQTLGQGPEFLTYFQNEAQLEKSRLLSDRFSAERPKGSFSTLEIQRTEQGDSAMYLCASSLSGVSNTEAFFGQGTRLTVV.

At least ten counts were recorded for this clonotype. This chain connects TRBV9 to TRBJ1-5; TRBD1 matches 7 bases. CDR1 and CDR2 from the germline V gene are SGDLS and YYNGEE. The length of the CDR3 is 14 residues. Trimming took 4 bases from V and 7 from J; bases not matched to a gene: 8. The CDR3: CASSSTGVGQPQHF. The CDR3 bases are TGTGCCAGCAGCTCCACAGGGGTGGGGCAGCCCCAGCATTTT. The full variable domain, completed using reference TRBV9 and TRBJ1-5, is DSGVTQTPKHLITATGQRVTLRCSPRSGDLSVYWYQQSLDQGLQFLIQYYNGEERAKGNILERFSAQQFPDLHSELNLSSLELGDSALYFCASSSTGVGQPQHFGDGTRLSIL.

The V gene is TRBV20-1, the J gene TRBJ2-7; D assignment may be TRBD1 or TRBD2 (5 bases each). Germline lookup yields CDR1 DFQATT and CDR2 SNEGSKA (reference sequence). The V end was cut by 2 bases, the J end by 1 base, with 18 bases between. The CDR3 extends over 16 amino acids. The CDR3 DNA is TGCAGTGCTAGATCCGGTGACAGAACTAGTTCCTACGAGCAGTACTTC. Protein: CSARSGDRTSSYEQYF.